The 21 T cell receptor beta chains in this list originate from one sample, sequenced in a study of T cells expressing NK-cell markers. After re-calling the 5' RACE reads, TCRdb lists one entry per CDR3 protein, DNA absent. Its table records more than 400,000 distinct CDR3 sequences. Sequenced sample: blood T cells: a sorted CD56 or NKG2C T cell subset, CD4+ or CD8+ T cells, or bulk PBMC T cells (not recorded which). The origin of the receptors is a woman between 18 and 70 years old in good health.

V gene TRBV7-2 combines with J gene TRBJ2-7; TCRdb's D call, TRBD2, is unchecked because there is no DNA. Germline CDR1 reads SGHTA; CDR2 reads FQGNSA. The CDR3 runs 15 residues. CDR3 in amino acids: CASSYATGTSYEQYF.

This sequence joins TRBV10-3 and TRBJ1-1; without DNA, the TCRdb call of TRBD1 cannot be checked. The CDR3 extends over 16 amino acids. Germline values: CDR1 ENHRY, CDR2 SYGVKD. The CDR3 region is CAISESDRATDTEAFF.

The chain employs TRBV11-2 and TRBJ2-5. The length of the CDR3 is 13 residues. Germline CDR1 reads SGHAT; CDR2 reads FQNNGV. The CDR3 loop reads CASSFRVHETQYF. The whole variable domain, filled in from reference TRBV11-2 and TRBJ2-5, reads EAGVAQSPRYKIIEKRQSVAFWCNPISGHATLYWYQQILGQGPKLLIQFQNNGVVDDSQLPKDRFSAERLKGVDSTLKIQPAKLEDSAVYLCASSFRVHETQYFGPGTRLLVL.

The gene calls are TRBV9 and TRBJ2-3; TCRdb lists TRBD2, though no DNA is available to test this call. This CDR3 is 19 amino acids long. Germline V gene sequence: CDR1 SGDLS, CDR2 YYNGEE. CDR3 sequence reads: CASSPRDTSGRPSTDTQYF. The full variable domain, rest sourced from reference TRBV9 and TRBJ2-3, is DSGVTQTPKHLITATGQRVTLRCSPRSGDLSVYWYQQSLDQGLQFLIQYYNGEERAKGNILERFSAQQFPDLHSELNLSSLELGDSALYFCASSPRDTSGRPSTDTQYFGPGTRLTVL.

This sequence joins TRBV24-1 and TRBJ2-7; TCRdb's D call of TRBD2 is untestable without DNA. Germline lookup yields CDR1 KGHDR and CDR2 SFDVKD. The CDR3 totals 18 residues. CDR3 loop: CATSTGDPSGSLSYEQYF.

The chain recombines TRBV12-3 or TRBV12-4 with TRBJ2-1; TCRdb's D call of TRBD1 is untestable without DNA. There are 16 residues in the CDR3. The CDR3 spells CASSPRSGTARNEQFF.

CDR3 residues: CASGRDYEQYF. The chain couples TRBV25-1 to TRBJ2-7. The CDR3 spans 11 residues. CDR1 is MGHDK, CDR2 SYGVNS, per germline.

The chain has TRBV6-2 or TRBV6-3 and TRBJ2-4; the TCRdb call, TRBD2, lacks DNA for checking. The CDR3 is made up of 14 amino acids. Looked up from germline, CDR1 is MNHEY and CDR2 is SVGEGT. This CDR3 reads CASLLHLEGSAQYF.

The rearrangement uses TRBV29-1 and TRBJ2-3; TCRdb proposes TRBD1, but this gene call is untestable without DNA. From germline, CDR1 is SQVTM and CDR2 ANQGSEA. CDR3 length: 14 residues. This chain's CDR3 is CSVPGTFSTDTQYF.

The chain has TRBV12-3 or TRBV12-4 and TRBJ2-1; TCRdb outputs TRBD1, but without DNA this stays unchecked. The CDR3 length is 16 residues. The CDR3 sequence: CASSSRGSLVNNEQFF.

The J gene is TRBJ2-7, the V gene TRBV30. Germline CDR1 is GTSNPN and CDR2 is SVGIG (reference sequence). The CDR3 totals 11 residues. This CDR3 reads CASQWRTEQYF.

The chain is built from TRBV10-3 and TRBJ2-3; without DNA, the TCRdb call of TRBD2 cannot be checked. This CDR3 is 15 amino acids long. Germline loops: CDR1 ENHRY, CDR2 SYGVKD. The CDR3: CAISKTSRNTDTQYF.

This sequence joins TRBV20-1 and TRBJ1-2; the D call from TCRdb, TRBD1, cannot be confirmed without DNA. CDR1 and CDR2 (germline): DFQATT, SNEGSKA (reference sequence). CDR3 length equals 15 residues. The CDR3 sequence is CSARQGPPSNYGYTF.

This chain joins TRBV7-2 and TRBJ2-7. The CDR3 runs 15 residues. Per germline, CDR1 SGHTA and CDR2 FQGNSA. The CDR3 loop reads CASSPTAAFSYEQYF.

J is TRBJ1-1 and V is TRBV7-6; TCRdb selects TRBD1, and the lack of DNA leaves this call unchecked. Germline CDR1 reads SGHVS; CDR2 reads FNYEAQ. The CDR3 spans 15 residues. CDR3 in amino acids: CASSLVAFGQGEAFF. Drawing the rest from reference TRBV7-6 and TRBJ1-1, the complete variable domain is GAGVSQSPRYKVTKRGQDVALRCDPISGHVSLYWYRQALGQGPEFLTYFNYEAQQDKSGLPNDRFSAERPEGSISTLTIQRTEQRDSAMYRCASSLVAFGQGEAFFGQGTRLTVV.

The chain has TRBV20-1 and TRBJ2-2. The CDR3 has 11 amino acids. Germline CDR1 and CDR2: DFQATT and SNEGSKA (reference sequence). CDR3 loop: CSAPWTGELFF.

The gene calls are TRBV13 and TRBJ2-1. Germline CDR1 PRHDT, CDR2 FYEKMQ (reference sequence). CDR3 size: 13 residues. The CDR3 reads CASSFPVYNEQFF.

The CDR3 here is CATSTGPYSNQPQHF. This chain uses TRBV24-1 with TRBJ1-5; TCRdb's D gene call, TRBD1, goes unchecked for lack of DNA. The CDR3 runs 15 residues. Germline assignment: CDR1 KGHDR and CDR2 SFDVKD.

The chain uses TRBV20-1 and TRBJ2-3; TCRdb reports TRBD2, a call that lacks DNA to check it against. The CDR3 is 16 residues long. Germline CDR1 reads DFQATT; CDR2 reads SNEGSKA (reference sequence). The CDR3 loop is CSARAAGLGVSDTQYF.

The rearrangement joins TRBV7-7 to TRBJ2-1; lacking DNA, the TRBD2 call made by TCRdb goes unchecked. Germline V lookup: CDR1 SSHAT, CDR2 FNYEAQ (reference sequence). The CDR3 consists of 15 residues. This CDR3 is CASSVGLATYNEQFF.

The rearrangement links TRBV21-1 to TRBJ2-7; absent DNA, TCRdb's TRBD2 call cannot be checked. TRBV21-1 is assigned pseudogene status. The CDR3 sequence is 15 residues long. The CDR3 here is CASSNRTGTSNKQYF.